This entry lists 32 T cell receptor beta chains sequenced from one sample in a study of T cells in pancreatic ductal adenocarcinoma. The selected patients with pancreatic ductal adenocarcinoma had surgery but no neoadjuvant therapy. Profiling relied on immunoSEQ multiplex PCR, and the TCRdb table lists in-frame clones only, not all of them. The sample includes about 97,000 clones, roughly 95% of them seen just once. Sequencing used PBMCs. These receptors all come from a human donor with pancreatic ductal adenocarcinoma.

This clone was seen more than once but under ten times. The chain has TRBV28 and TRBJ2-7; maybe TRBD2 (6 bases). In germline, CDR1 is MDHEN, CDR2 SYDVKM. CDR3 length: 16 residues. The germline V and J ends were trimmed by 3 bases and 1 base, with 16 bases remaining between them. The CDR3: CASSFLLASLSYEQYF. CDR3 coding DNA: TGTGCCAGCAGTTTCCTCCTAGCGAGCCTTTCCTACGAGCAGTACTTC.

CDR3 sequence: CASSGQNYEQYF. As DNA, the CDR3 is TGCGCCAGCAGCGGACAGAACTACGAGCAGTACTTC. The chain links TRBV10-2 to TRBJ2-7, with D possibly being TRBD1 (6 bases). This CDR3 has 12 residues. Germline V gene data show CDR1 as WSHSY and CDR2 as SAAADI. Trimming pared 6 bases from V and 3 bases from J, leaving 9 bases between.

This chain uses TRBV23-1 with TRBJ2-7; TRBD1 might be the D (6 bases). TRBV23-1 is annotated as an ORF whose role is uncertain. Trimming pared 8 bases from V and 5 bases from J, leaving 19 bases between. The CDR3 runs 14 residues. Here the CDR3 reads CASAYRAQGHEQYF. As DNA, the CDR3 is TGCGCCAGCGCATACAGGGCCCAGGGGCACGAGCAGTACTTC.

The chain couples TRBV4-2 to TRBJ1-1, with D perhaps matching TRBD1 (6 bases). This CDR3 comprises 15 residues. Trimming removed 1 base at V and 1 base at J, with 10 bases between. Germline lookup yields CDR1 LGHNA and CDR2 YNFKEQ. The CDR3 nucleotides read TGTGCCAGCAGCCAAGGAGGGGGGGGGAACACTGAAGCTTTCTTT. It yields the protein CASSQGGGGNTEAFF.

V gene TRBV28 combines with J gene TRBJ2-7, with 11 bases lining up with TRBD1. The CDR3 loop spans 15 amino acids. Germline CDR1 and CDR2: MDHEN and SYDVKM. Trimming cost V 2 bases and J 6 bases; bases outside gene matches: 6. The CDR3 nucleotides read TGTGCCAGCAGTTTAGGCCGGGACAGGGGGTTCGAGCAGTACTTC. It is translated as CASSLGRDRGFEQYF.

The CDR3 protein is CASSLWPNEQFF. CDR3 bases: TGTGCCAGCAGCTTATGGCCCAATGAGCAGTTCTTC. The chain recombines TRBV7-2 with TRBJ2-1, with unresolved D. Trimming shortened V by 2 bases and J by 6 bases, and 5 bases separated the two germline ends. Per the germline V gene, CDR1 is SGHTA and CDR2 is FQGNSA. The CDR3 contains 12 residues.

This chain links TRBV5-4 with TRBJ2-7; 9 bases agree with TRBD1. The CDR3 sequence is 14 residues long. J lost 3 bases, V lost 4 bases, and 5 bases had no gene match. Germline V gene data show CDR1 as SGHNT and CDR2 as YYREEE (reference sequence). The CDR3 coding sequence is TGTGCCAGCAGCCGGGGACAGGGCAGCTACGAGCAGTACTTC. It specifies CASSRGQGSYEQYF.

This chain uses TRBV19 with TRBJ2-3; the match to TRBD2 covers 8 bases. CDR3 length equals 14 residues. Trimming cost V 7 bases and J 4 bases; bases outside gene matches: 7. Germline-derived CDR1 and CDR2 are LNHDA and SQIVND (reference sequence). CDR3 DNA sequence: TGTGCCAGTACCCGGGAGGGCCCGTCAGATACGCAGTATTTT. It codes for CASTREGPSDTQYF. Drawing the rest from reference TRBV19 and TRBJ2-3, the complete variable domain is DGGITQSPKYLFRKEGQNVTLSCEQNLNHDAMYWYRQDPGQGLRLIYYSQIVNDFQKGDIAEGYSVSREKKESFPLTVTSAQKNPTAFYLCASTREGPSDTQYFGPGTRLTVL.

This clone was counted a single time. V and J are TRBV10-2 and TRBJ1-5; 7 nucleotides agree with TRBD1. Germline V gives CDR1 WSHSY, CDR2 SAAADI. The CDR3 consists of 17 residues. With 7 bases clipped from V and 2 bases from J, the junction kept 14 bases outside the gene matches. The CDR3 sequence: CASTDREVLYGNQPQHF. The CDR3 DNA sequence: TGCGCCAGCACAGACAGGGAAGTCCTTTATGGCAATCAGCCCCAGCATTTT.

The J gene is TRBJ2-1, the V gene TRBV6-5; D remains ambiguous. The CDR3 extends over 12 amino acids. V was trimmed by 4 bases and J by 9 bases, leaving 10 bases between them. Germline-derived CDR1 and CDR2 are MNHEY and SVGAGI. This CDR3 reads CASSSQYGEQFF. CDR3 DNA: TGTGCCAGCAGTTCCCAGTATGGTGAGCAGTTCTTC.

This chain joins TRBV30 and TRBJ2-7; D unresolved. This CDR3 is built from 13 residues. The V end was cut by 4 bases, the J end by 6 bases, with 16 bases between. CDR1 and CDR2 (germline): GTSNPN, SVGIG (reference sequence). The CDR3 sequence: CAWNSTAGCEQYF. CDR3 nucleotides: TGTGCCTGGAACAGTACCGCCGGCTGCGAGCAGTACTTC.

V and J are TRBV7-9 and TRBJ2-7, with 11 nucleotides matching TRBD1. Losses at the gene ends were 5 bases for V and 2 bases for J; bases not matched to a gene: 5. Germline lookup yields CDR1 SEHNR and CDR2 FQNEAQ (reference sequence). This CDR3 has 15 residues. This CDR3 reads CASSAPGQGAYEQYF. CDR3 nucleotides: TGTGCCAGCAGCGCCCCGGGACAGGGGGCCTACGAGCAGTACTTC.

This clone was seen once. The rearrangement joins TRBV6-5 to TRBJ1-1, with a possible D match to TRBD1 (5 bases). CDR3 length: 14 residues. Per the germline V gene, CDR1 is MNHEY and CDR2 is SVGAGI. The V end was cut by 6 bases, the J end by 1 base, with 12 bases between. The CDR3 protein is CASRTGPSNTEAFF. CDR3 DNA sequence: TGTGCCAGCAGAACAGGACCCTCGAACACTGAAGCTTTCTTT.

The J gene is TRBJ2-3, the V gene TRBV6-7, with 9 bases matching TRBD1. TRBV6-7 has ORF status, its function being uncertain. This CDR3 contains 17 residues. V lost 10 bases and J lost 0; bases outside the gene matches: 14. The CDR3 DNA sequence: TGTGCCACCAGGGGACAGGGAAAAGGGACTAGCACAGATACGCAGTATTTT. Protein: CATRGQGKGTSTDTQYF.

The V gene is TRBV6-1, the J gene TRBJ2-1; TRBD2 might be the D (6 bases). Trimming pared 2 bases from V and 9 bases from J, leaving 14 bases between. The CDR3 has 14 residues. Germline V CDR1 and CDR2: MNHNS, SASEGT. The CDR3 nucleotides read TGTGCCAGCAGTGAATTGGAGGGATCAGGTGAGCAGTTCTTC. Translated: CASSELEGSGEQFF.

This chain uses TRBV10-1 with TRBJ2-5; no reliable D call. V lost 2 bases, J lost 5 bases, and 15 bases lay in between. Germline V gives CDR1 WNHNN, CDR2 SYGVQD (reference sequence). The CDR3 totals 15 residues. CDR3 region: CASSETLGRWETQYF. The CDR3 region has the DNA TGCGCCAGCAGTGAGACATTGGGCCGATGGGAGACCCAGTACTTC.

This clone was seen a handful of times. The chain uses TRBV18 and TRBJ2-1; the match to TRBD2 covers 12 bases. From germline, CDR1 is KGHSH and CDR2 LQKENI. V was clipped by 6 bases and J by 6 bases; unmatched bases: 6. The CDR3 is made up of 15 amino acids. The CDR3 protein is CASSRTSGAPNEQFF. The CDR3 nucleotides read TGTGCCAGCTCCCGGACTAGCGGGGCCCCCAATGAGCAGTTCTTC. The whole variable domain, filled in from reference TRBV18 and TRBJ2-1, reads NAGVMQNPRHLVRRRGQEARLRCSPMKGHSHVYWYRQLPEEGLKFMVYLQKENIIDESGMPKERFSAEFPKEGPSILRIQQVVRGDSAAYFCASSRTSGAPNEQFFGPGTRLTVL.

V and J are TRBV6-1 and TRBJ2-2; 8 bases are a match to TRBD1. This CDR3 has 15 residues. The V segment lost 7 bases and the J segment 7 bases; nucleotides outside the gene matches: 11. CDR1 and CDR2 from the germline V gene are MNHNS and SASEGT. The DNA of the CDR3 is TGTGCCAGCACCCCACTCAGGGGGCAAATCGGGGAGCTGTTTTTT. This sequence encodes CASTPLRGQIGELFF.

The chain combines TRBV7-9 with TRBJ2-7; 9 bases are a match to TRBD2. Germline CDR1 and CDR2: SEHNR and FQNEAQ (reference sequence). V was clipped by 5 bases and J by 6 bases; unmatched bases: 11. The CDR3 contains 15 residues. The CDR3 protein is CASSPPLAGPSEQYF. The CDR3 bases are TGTGCCAGCAGCCCCCCCCTAGCGGGACCAAGCGAGCAGTACTTC.

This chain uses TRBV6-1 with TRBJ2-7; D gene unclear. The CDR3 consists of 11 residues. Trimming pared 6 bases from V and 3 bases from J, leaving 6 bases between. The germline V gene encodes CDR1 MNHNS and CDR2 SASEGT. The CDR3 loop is CASSLIYEQYF. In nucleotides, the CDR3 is TGTGCCAGCAGCCTAATCTACGAGCAGTACTTC.

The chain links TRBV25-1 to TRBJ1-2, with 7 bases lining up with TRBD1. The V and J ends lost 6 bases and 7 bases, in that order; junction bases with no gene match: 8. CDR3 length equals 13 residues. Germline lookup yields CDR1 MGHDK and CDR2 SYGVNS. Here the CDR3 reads CASRTVTGSGYTF. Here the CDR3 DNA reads TGTGCCAGCAGAACGGTGACAGGGTCTGGCTACACCTTC.

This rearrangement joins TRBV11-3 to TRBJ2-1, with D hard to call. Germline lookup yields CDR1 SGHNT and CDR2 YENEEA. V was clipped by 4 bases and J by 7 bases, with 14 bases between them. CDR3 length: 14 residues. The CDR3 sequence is CASSSPDTRNEQFF. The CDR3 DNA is TGTGCCAGCAGCTCCCCCGATACACGTAATGAGCAGTTCTTC.

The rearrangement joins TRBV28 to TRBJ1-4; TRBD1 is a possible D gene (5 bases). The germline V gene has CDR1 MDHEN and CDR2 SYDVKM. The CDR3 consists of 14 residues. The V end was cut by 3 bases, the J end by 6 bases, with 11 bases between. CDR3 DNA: TGTGCCAGCAGTTTGAGGGGCGGGGATGAAAAACTGTTTTTT. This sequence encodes CASSLRGGDEKLFF.

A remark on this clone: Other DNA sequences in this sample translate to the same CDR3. CDR3 sequence reads: CASSVSGNEQFF. The CDR3 DNA sequence: TGTGCCAGCAGCGTGAGCGGCAATGAGCAGTTCTTC. The chain carries TRBV9 and TRBJ2-1; maybe TRBD2 (5 bases). Trimming stripped 2 bases from V and 6 bases from J, with 6 bases between. Germline V lookup: CDR1 SGDLS, CDR2 YYNGEE. The CDR3 spans 12 residues.

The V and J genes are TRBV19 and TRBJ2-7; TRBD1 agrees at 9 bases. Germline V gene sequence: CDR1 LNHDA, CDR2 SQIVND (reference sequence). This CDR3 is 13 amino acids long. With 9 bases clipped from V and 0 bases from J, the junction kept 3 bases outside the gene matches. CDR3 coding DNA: TGTGCCAGCTCGACAGGGGGCTCCTACGAGCAGTACTTC. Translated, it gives CASSTGGSYEQYF.

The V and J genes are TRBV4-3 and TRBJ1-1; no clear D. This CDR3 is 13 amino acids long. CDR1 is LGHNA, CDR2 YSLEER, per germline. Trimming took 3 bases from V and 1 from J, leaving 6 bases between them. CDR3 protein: CASSHQSNTEAFF. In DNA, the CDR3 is TGCGCCAGCAGCCATCAGTCGAACACTGAAGCTTTCTTT.

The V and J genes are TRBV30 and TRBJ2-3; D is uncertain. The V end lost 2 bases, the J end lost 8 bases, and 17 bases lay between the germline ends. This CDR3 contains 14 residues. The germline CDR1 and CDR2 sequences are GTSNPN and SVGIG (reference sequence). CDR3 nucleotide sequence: TGTGCCTGGAGTTTCGACACCGGCTGGCCTACGCAGTATTTT. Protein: CAWSFDTGWPTQYF.

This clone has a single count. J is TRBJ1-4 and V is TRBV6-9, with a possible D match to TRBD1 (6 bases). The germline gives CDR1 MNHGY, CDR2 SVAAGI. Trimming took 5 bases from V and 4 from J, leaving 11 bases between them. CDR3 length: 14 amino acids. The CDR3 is CASSHGQSNEKLFF. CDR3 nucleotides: TGTGCCAGCAGTCATGGACAGAGTAATGAAAAACTGTTTTTT.

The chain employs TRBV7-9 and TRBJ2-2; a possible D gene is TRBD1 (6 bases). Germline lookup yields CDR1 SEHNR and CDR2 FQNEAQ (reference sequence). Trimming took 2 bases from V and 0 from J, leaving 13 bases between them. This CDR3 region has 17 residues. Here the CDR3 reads CASSLSVGGANTGELFF. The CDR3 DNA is TGTGCCAGCAGCTTATCGGTAGGGGGAGCGAACACCGGGGAGCTGTTTTTT.

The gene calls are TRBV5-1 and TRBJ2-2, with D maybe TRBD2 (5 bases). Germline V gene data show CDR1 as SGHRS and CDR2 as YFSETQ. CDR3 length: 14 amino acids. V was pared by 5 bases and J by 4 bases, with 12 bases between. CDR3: CASREAAITGELFF. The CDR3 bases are TGCGCCAGCAGGGAGGCAGCCATCACCGGGGAGCTGTTTTTT.

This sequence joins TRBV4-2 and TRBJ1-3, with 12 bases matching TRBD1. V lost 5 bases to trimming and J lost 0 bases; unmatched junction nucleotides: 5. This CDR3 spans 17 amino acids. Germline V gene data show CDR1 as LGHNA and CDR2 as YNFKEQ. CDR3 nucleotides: TGTGCCAGCAGCTCCGGGACAGGGGGCTACTCTGGAAACACCATATATTTT. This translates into CASSSGTGGYSGNTIYF.

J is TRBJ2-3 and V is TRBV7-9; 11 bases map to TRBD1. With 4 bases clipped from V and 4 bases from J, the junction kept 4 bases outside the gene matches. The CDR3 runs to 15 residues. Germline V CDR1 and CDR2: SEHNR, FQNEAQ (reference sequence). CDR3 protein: CASSSDRGRADTQYF. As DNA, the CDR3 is TGTGCCAGCAGCTCGGACAGGGGGCGGGCAGATACGCAGTATTTT. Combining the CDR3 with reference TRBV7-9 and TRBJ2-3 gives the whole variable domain DTGVSQNPRHKITKRGQNVTFRCDPISEHNRLYWYRQTLGQGPEFLTYFQNEAQLEKSRLLSDRFSAERPKGSFSTLEIQRTEQGDSAMYLCASSSDRGRADTQYFGPGTRLTVL.